The present entry profiles one TCR beta chain with its context. The data are from a study of T cell responses to AZD1222 COVID-19 vaccine. CDR1 and CDR2 (germline): MNHNY, SVGAGI (reference sequence). This CDR3 is built from 13 residues. Trimming took off 6 bases at V and 0 bases at J, with 3 bases between the two ends. Sequenced by immunoSEQ multiplex PCR; TCRdb stores in-frame clones only, minus some. The sample consists of just under 95,000 clones, just over 85% of them appearing once. The receptor's source is an adult in good health. Source: peripheral blood, taken on day 0 of AZD1222 vaccination. The J gene is TRBJ2-6, the V gene TRBV6-6, with unresolved D. The CDR3: CASRGSGANVLTF. The CDR3 region has the DNA TGTGCCAGCAGGGGCTCTGGGGCCAACGTCCTGACTTTC.